Shown below are 28 T cell receptor beta chains from a single sample sequenced in a study of T cell repertoires in cytomegalovirus infection. TCRdb itself ran the reads through MiXCR, one entry per CDR3 protein. This sample has about 830,000 distinct CDR3 sequences, with approximately 29% found just once. Their antigens remain unidentified. The source material was cultured CD8+ T cells from PBMCs, sampled from culture after CMV antigen stimulation. The source of these receptors is a human donor in good health (CMV status not recorded). Some clones in this sample may be carry-over from other donors' samples.

This clonotype was detected only a few times. The chain combines TRBV7-9 with TRBJ2-7, with TRBD1 identical over 7 bases. The CDR3 length is 14 residues. The ends lost 3 bases at V and 3 bases at J; junction bases unmatched: 5. The germline CDR1 and CDR2 sequences are SEHNR and FQNEAQ (reference sequence). The CDR3 bases are TGTGCCAGCAGCTTGGGACCAGGGGGCTACGAGCAGTACGTC. Translation: CASSLGPGGYEQYV.

The chain carries TRBV6-5 and TRBJ1-1, with D maybe TRBD1 (6 bases). The CDR3 is made up of 14 amino acids. V dropped 0 bases and J dropped 4 bases, with 9 bases sitting between them. CDR1 and CDR2 from the germline V gene are MNHEY and SVGAGI. Here the CDR3 reads CASSYSHRVTEAFF. The CDR3 DNA reads as TGTGCCAGCAGTTACTCTCACAGGGTCACTGAAGCTTTCTTT.

This clonotype turned up a few times. The chain employs TRBV7-9 and TRBJ2-5; 12 bases are shared with TRBD2. The CDR3 is 19 residues long. V gave up 5 bases and J gave up 4 bases; unmatched junction bases: 17. In germline, CDR1 is SEHNR, CDR2 FQNEAQ (reference sequence). The CDR3 is CASSPQWPYLAGGPETQYF. The CDR3 DNA reads as TGTGCCAGCAGCCCTCAGTGGCCCTATCTAGCGGGGGGGCCAGAGACCCAGTACTTC.

The chain has TRBV4-2 and TRBJ2-1; 10 nucleotides agree with TRBD2. The germline V gene has CDR1 LGHNA and CDR2 YNFKEQ. The CDR3 length is 19 residues. V shed 4 bases and J 0 bases; nucleotides not matched to a gene: 12. The CDR3 spells CASSPRLAGEKSSYNEQFF. In DNA, the CDR3 is TGTGCCAGCAGCCCGCGGCTAGCGGGGGAAAAGAGCTCCTACAATGAGCAGTTCTTC.

This clonotype was counted a few times. The chain combines TRBV4-1 with TRBJ1-5; D gene ambiguous. The CDR3 extends over 15 amino acids. Trimming stripped 4 bases from V and 2 bases from J, with 12 bases between. Germline V CDR1 and CDR2: MGHRA, YSYEKL. CDR3 protein: CASSPNLRGNQPQHF. As DNA, the CDR3 is TGCGCCAGCAGCCCCAACCTTAGGGGCAATCAGCCCCAGCATTTT.

This clonotype was seen more than once but under ten times. The gene calls are TRBV7-6 and TRBJ1-1, with TRBD1 as a possible D gene (5 bases). Trimming pared 3 bases from V and 8 bases from J, leaving 22 bases between. Germline loops: CDR1 SGHVS, CDR2 FNYEAQ. The CDR3 length is 16 residues. In DNA, the CDR3 is TGTGCCAGCAGCTTCCCCCCTCGACAGATTCTAACAGAAGCTTTCTTT. Its translation: CASSFPPRQILTEAFF.

The chain links TRBV7-2 to TRBJ1-6; a weak D match, TRBD1 (6 bases). The germline gives CDR1 SGHTA, CDR2 FQGNSA. CDR3 length: 14 amino acids. Trimming cost V 8 bases and J 14 bases, with 22 bases left between them. This CDR3 is CASSGAAAGPSLHF. The CDR3 DNA reads as TGTGCCAGCTCAGGGGCGGCTGCGGGTCCATCCCTCCACTTT.

V gene TRBV27 combines with J gene TRBJ1-2; no clear D gene. The V end lost 3 bases, the J end lost 2 bases, and 13 bases lay between the germline ends. The germline V gene encodes CDR1 MNHEY and CDR2 SMNVEV (reference sequence). CDR3 length: 15 residues. The CDR3 sequence: CASSFGVGPNYGYTF. Here the CDR3 DNA reads TGTGCCAGCAGTTTCGGGGTTGGGCCGAACTATGGCTACACCTTC.

This clonotype has a handful of counts. The chain links TRBV7-2 to TRBJ2-3; TRBD1 might be the D (5 bases). V gave up 4 bases and J gave up 4 bases, with 15 bases separating them. The CDR3 is made up of 15 amino acids. Germline V CDR1 and CDR2: SGHTA, FQGNSA. The CDR3: CASSSRQRPADTQYF. The CDR3 DNA reads TGTGCCAGCAGCTCTCGACAGAGGCCCGCAGATACGCAGTATTTT.

A few counts support this clonotype. V gene TRBV7-8 combines with J gene TRBJ2-2, with 8 bases that match TRBD1. Per the germline V gene, CDR1 is SGHVS and CDR2 is FQNEAQ. This CDR3 has 16 amino acids. Trimming removed 5 bases from V and 3 bases from J; junction bases left unmatched: 8. The CDR3 loop is CASSTNPGGHTGELFF. The CDR3 nucleotides read TGTGCCAGCAGCACGAACCCAGGGGGCCACACCGGGGAGCTGTTTTTT.

The chain carries TRBV6-1 and TRBJ2-7; TRBD1 matches 7 bases. After removal of 6 bases from V and 3 bases from J, the junction contained 5 bases not matched to a gene. The germline V gene encodes CDR1 MNHNS and CDR2 SASEGT. The CDR3 has 13 residues. The CDR3 bases are TGTGCCAGCAGAAAGGGACAGTTCTACGAGCAGTACGTC. Translated: CASRKGQFYEQYV.

This clonotype turned up a few times. The V call is TRBV13, the J call TRBJ1-2; D is perhaps TRBD1 (5 bases). Trimming cost V 5 bases and J 2 bases, with 18 bases left between them. This CDR3 spans 16 amino acids. CDR1 and CDR2 (germline): PRHDT, FYEKMQ (reference sequence). The CDR3 here is CASSDRGGQRNYGYTF. The CDR3 region has the DNA TGTGCCAGCAGCGATAGGGGAGGGCAGAGGAACTATGGCTACACCTTC.

V gene TRBV10-3 combines with J gene TRBJ2-4, with TRBD2 identical over 7 bases. CDR3 length: 17 amino acids. V shed 0 bases, J shed 5 bases, and the junction held 10 bases outside the gene matches. Germline V gene lookup returns CDR1 ENHRY and CDR2 SYGVKD. The CDR3 is CAISESTSAGDQNIQYF. Here the CDR3 DNA reads TGTGCCATCAGTGAGTCAACGTCGGCGGGGGACCAAAACATTCAGTACTTC.

The chain is built from TRBV7-9 and TRBJ2-1; TRBD2 agrees at 7 bases. After removal of 3 bases from V and 3 bases from J, the junction contained 8 bases not matched to a gene. The CDR3 runs 16 residues. In germline, CDR1 is SEHNR, CDR2 FQNEAQ (reference sequence). The CDR3, as DNA: TGTGCCAGCAGCTTTAAGGGACTACAACTCTACAATGAGCAGTTCTTC. Its protein product is CASSFKGLQLYNEQFF.

V and J are TRBV28 and TRBJ2-1, with D possibly matching TRBD2 (6 bases). Germline assignment: CDR1 MDHEN and CDR2 SYDVKM. This CDR3 is 15 amino acids long. Deletions cut 3 bases from V and 8 bases from J, with 17 bases between. CDR3 loop: CASSLGTPLLDEQFF. As DNA, the CDR3 is TGTGCCAGCAGTTTGGGGACTCCACTCCTAGATGAGCAGTTCTTC.

Only a few counts were recorded for this clonotype. This sequence joins TRBV12-3 or TRBV12-4 and TRBJ1-2; D remains ambiguous. The CDR3 extends over 14 amino acids. Between the trimmed V and J ends, which lost 6 bases and 0 bases, there was a span of 11 bases. The CDR3 here is CASSEELANYGYTF. The CDR3 DNA follows: TGTGCCAGCAGCGAAGAGTTAGCTAACTATGGCTACACCTTC.

This clonotype was seen a few times. The rearrangement joins TRBV11-3 to TRBJ2-1; perhaps TRBD2 as D (6 bases). CDR1 is SGHNT and CDR2 is YENEEA in the germline V gene. This CDR3 spans 14 amino acids. Trimming took off 4 bases at V and 4 bases at J, with 11 bases between the two ends. CDR3 sequence reads: CASSSSGEYNEQFF. The DNA of the CDR3 is TGTGCCAGCAGCTCGTCGGGAGAATACAATGAGCAGTTCTTC.

This chain joins TRBV7-9 and TRBJ2-1; tentative D call: TRBD2 (6 bases). Germline CDR1 and CDR2: SEHNR and FQNEAQ (reference sequence). The CDR3 spans 13 residues. Between the trimmed V and J ends, which lost 8 bases and 0 bases, there was a span of 8 bases. The CDR3, as DNA: TGTGCCAGCGACGGGAGCTCCTACAATGAGCAGTTCTTC. Protein sequence: CASDGSSYNEQFF.

This clonotype has a handful of counts. The rearrangement links TRBV7-2 to TRBJ1-3, with D possibly TRBD1 on 5 matching bases. V was cut by 5 bases and J by 7 bases, with 15 bases left in between. The CDR3 is 14 amino acids. The germline gives CDR1 SGHTA, CDR2 FQGNSA. The CDR3 DNA reads as TGTGCCAGCAGCCGCCTTGCAGGGATCAACACCATATATTTT. The encoded protein is CASSRLAGINTIYF.

In its sample, this clonotype was seen a few times. This chain links TRBV6-1 with TRBJ1-1; D remains unclear. Germline V CDR1 and CDR2: MNHNS, SASEGT. The V gene lost 1 base and the J gene lost 8 bases, with 11 bases spanning the gap. The length of the CDR3 is 13 residues. The CDR3 nucleotides read TGTGCCAGCAGTGAAGTGGGTTTCCGGGAAGCTTTCTTT. Protein sequence: CASSEVGFREAFF.

For this clonotype: A read error may account for a junction end that differs from germline. The chain couples TRBV19 to TRBJ1-1; D perhaps matches TRBD1 (5 bases). From germline, CDR1 is LNHDA and CDR2 SQIVND (reference sequence). The CDR3 sequence is 13 residues long. The CDR3 region is CANSIQGNTEAFF. The CDR3 DNA is TGTGCCAATAGTATCCAGGGAAACACTGAAGCTTTCTTT.

This clonotype showed up many times. The chain links TRBV28 to TRBJ2-1; D remains ambiguous. CDR3 length equals 16 residues. With 3 bases removed from V and 8 bases from J, the gap between germline ends came to 20 bases. Germline CDR1 reads MDHEN; CDR2 reads SYDVKM. The CDR3 loop is CASSLADTTRRYEQFF. DNA of the CDR3: TGTGCCAGCAGTTTGGCCGACACAACGAGGAGATATGAGCAGTTCTTC.

This clonotype was detected only a few times. The chain combines TRBV7-9 with TRBJ2-1; 8 bases are shared with TRBD1. V lost 5 bases, J lost 7 bases, and 10 bases stayed unmatched. Germline V CDR1 and CDR2: SEHNR, FQNEAQ (reference sequence). This CDR3 contains 15 residues. The CDR3 region is CASSVDRGRGNEQFF. DNA of the CDR3: TGTGCCAGCAGCGTCGACAGGGGAAGGGGGAATGAGCAGTTCTTC.

V usage is TRBV6-2 or TRBV6-3 and J usage is TRBJ1-2; TRBD1 matches 7 bases. CDR3 size: 15 residues. CDR1 and CDR2 (germline): MNHEY, SVGEGT. After removal of 3 bases from V and 5 bases from J, the junction contained 9 bases not matched to a gene. As DNA, the CDR3 is TGTGCCAGCAGTTATCGGCTACCGGGACAGTATGGCTACACCTTC. This translates into CASSYRLPGQYGYTF.

This clonotype has at least ten counts. V usage is TRBV7-6 and J usage is TRBJ2-3; possible D gene TRBD2, 7 bases. V lost 3 bases to trimming and J lost 2 bases, with 9 bases between them. CDR3 length: 14 residues. Germline V gene lookup returns CDR1 SGHVS and CDR2 FNYEAQ. CDR3 region: CASSLGGLTDTQYF. CDR3 DNA sequence: TGTGCCAGCAGCTTGGGGGGGCTCACAGATACGCAGTATTTT.

The sample holds many counts of this clonotype. The chain combines TRBV24-1 with TRBJ2-7, with TRBD1 matching over 8 bases. Germline lookup yields CDR1 KGHDR and CDR2 SFDVKD. Germline trimming cut 4 bases from V and 2 bases from J; bases unmatched to any gene: 12. The CDR3 is made up of 17 amino acids. DNA of the CDR3: TGTGCCACCAGTGAGCTTACCCGGGACAGGCGTACCTACGAGCAGTACGTC. Translation: CATSELTRDRRTYEQYV.

The gene calls are TRBV19 and TRBJ2-2; D possibly corresponds to TRBD2 (5 bases). Per the germline V gene, CDR1 is LNHDA and CDR2 is SQIVND (reference sequence). CDR3 size: 18 residues. The V and J ends lost 5 bases and 0 bases respectively, with 19 bases between them. The CDR3 DNA is TGTGCCAGTAGTCCGAGGGCTTGGCGGGCCGCGAACACCGGGGAGCTGTTTTTT. It codes for CASSPRAWRAANTGELFF.

The chain couples TRBV27 to TRBJ2-3; D is possibly TRBD2 (6 bases). The V end lost 4 bases, the J end lost 3 bases, and 17 bases lay between the germline ends. This CDR3 region has 16 residues. CDR1 is MNHEY, CDR2 SMNVEV, per germline (reference sequence). The chain's CDR3 is CASSSSPGVFTDTQYF. CDR3 nucleotide sequence: TGTGCCAGCAGTTCCTCCCCGGGGGTGTTTACAGATACGCAGTATTTT.